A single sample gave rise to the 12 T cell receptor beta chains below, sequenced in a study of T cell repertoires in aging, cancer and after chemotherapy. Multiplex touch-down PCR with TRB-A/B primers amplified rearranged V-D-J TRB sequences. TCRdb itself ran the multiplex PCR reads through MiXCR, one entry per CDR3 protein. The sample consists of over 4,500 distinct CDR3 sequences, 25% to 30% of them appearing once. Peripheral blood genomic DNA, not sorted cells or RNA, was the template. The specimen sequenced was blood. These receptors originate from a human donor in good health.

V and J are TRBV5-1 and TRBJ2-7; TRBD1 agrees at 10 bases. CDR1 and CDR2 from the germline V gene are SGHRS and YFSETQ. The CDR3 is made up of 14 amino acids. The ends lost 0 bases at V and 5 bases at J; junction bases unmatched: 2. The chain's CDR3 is CASSLGTGGDEQYF. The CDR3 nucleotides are TGCGCCAGCAGCTTGGGGACAGGGGGGGACGAGCAGTACTTC.

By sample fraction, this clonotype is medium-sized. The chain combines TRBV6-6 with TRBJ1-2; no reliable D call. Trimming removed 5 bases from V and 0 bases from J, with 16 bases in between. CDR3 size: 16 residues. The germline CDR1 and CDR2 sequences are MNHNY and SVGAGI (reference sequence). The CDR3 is CASSPIGIRTNYGYTF. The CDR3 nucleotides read TGTGCCAGCAGTCCAATAGGGATCAGAACTAACTATGGCTACACCTTC.

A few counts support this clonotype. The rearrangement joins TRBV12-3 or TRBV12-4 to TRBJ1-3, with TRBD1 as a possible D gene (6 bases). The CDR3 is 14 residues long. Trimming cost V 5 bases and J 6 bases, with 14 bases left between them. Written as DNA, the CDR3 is TGTGCCAGCAGTCCCACGGGGGCTGAAAACACCATATATTTT. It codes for CASSPTGAENTIYF.

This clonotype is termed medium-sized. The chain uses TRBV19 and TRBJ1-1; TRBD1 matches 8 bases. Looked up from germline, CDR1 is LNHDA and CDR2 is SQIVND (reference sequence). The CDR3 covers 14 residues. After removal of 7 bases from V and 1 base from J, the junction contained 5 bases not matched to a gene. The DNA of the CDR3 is TGTGCCAGTACTTCAGGGGGCGGGAACACTGAAGCTTTCTTT. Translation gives CASTSGGGNTEAFF.

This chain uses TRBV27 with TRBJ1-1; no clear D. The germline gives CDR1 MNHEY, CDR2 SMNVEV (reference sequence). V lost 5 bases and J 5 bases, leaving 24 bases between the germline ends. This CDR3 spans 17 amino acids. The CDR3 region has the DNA TGTGCCAGCAGTCCCATCGCCCCCGAGGGCGCGGGGACTGAAGCTTTCTTT. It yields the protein CASSPIAPEGAGTEAFF.

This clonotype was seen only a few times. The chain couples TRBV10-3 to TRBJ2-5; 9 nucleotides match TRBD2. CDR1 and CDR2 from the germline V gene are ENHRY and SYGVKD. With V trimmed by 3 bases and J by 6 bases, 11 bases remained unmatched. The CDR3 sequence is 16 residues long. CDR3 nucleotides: TGTGCCATCAGTGAAGGTCCTAGCGGGATCCCTAAGACCCAGTACTTC. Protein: CAISEGPSGIPKTQYF.

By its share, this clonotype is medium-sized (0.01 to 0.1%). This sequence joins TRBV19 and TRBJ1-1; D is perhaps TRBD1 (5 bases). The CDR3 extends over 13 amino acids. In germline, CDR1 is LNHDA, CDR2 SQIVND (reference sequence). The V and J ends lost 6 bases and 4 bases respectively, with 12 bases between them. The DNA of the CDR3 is TGTGCCAGTAGAGGACGGGGGAGCACTGAAGCTTTCTTT. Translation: CASRGRGSTEAFF.

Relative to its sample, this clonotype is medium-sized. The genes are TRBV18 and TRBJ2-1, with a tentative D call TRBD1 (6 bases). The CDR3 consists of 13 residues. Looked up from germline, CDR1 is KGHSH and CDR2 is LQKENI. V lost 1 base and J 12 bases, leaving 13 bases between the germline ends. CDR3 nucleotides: TGTGCCAGCTCACCACTGGACAGCCCTGGGCAGTTCTTC. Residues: CASSPLDSPGQFF.

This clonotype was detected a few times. CDR3 sequence reads: CASRTGTSGSGETQYF. The CDR3 DNA follows: TGCGCCAGCAGGACCGGGACTAGCGGGAGTGGGGAGACCCAGTACTTC. The rearrangement links TRBV5-1 to TRBJ2-5; TRBD2 agrees at 14 bases. Germline values: CDR1 SGHRS, CDR2 YFSETQ. This CDR3 comprises 16 residues. V gave up 5 bases and J gave up 5 bases; unmatched junction bases: 8.

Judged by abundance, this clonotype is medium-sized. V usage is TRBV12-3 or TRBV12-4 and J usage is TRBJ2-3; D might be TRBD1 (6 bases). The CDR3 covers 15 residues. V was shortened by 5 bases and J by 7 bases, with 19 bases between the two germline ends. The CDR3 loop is CASSPLDRRTHTQYF. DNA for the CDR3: TGTGCCAGCAGTCCCCTTGACAGGCGGACCCATACGCAGTATTTT.

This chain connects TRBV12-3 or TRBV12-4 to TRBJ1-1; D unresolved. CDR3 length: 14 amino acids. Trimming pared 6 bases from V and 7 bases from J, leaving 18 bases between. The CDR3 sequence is CASSPDFRHSEAFF. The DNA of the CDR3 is TGTGCCAGCAGCCCTGATTTCCGGCACAGTGAAGCTTTCTTT.

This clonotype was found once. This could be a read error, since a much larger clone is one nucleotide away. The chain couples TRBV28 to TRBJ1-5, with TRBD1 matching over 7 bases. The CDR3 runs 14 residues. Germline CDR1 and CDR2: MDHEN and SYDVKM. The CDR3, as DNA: TGTGCCAGCAGCAAGACAGGGAAGGGCCAGCACCAGCATTTT. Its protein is CASSKTGKGQHQHF.